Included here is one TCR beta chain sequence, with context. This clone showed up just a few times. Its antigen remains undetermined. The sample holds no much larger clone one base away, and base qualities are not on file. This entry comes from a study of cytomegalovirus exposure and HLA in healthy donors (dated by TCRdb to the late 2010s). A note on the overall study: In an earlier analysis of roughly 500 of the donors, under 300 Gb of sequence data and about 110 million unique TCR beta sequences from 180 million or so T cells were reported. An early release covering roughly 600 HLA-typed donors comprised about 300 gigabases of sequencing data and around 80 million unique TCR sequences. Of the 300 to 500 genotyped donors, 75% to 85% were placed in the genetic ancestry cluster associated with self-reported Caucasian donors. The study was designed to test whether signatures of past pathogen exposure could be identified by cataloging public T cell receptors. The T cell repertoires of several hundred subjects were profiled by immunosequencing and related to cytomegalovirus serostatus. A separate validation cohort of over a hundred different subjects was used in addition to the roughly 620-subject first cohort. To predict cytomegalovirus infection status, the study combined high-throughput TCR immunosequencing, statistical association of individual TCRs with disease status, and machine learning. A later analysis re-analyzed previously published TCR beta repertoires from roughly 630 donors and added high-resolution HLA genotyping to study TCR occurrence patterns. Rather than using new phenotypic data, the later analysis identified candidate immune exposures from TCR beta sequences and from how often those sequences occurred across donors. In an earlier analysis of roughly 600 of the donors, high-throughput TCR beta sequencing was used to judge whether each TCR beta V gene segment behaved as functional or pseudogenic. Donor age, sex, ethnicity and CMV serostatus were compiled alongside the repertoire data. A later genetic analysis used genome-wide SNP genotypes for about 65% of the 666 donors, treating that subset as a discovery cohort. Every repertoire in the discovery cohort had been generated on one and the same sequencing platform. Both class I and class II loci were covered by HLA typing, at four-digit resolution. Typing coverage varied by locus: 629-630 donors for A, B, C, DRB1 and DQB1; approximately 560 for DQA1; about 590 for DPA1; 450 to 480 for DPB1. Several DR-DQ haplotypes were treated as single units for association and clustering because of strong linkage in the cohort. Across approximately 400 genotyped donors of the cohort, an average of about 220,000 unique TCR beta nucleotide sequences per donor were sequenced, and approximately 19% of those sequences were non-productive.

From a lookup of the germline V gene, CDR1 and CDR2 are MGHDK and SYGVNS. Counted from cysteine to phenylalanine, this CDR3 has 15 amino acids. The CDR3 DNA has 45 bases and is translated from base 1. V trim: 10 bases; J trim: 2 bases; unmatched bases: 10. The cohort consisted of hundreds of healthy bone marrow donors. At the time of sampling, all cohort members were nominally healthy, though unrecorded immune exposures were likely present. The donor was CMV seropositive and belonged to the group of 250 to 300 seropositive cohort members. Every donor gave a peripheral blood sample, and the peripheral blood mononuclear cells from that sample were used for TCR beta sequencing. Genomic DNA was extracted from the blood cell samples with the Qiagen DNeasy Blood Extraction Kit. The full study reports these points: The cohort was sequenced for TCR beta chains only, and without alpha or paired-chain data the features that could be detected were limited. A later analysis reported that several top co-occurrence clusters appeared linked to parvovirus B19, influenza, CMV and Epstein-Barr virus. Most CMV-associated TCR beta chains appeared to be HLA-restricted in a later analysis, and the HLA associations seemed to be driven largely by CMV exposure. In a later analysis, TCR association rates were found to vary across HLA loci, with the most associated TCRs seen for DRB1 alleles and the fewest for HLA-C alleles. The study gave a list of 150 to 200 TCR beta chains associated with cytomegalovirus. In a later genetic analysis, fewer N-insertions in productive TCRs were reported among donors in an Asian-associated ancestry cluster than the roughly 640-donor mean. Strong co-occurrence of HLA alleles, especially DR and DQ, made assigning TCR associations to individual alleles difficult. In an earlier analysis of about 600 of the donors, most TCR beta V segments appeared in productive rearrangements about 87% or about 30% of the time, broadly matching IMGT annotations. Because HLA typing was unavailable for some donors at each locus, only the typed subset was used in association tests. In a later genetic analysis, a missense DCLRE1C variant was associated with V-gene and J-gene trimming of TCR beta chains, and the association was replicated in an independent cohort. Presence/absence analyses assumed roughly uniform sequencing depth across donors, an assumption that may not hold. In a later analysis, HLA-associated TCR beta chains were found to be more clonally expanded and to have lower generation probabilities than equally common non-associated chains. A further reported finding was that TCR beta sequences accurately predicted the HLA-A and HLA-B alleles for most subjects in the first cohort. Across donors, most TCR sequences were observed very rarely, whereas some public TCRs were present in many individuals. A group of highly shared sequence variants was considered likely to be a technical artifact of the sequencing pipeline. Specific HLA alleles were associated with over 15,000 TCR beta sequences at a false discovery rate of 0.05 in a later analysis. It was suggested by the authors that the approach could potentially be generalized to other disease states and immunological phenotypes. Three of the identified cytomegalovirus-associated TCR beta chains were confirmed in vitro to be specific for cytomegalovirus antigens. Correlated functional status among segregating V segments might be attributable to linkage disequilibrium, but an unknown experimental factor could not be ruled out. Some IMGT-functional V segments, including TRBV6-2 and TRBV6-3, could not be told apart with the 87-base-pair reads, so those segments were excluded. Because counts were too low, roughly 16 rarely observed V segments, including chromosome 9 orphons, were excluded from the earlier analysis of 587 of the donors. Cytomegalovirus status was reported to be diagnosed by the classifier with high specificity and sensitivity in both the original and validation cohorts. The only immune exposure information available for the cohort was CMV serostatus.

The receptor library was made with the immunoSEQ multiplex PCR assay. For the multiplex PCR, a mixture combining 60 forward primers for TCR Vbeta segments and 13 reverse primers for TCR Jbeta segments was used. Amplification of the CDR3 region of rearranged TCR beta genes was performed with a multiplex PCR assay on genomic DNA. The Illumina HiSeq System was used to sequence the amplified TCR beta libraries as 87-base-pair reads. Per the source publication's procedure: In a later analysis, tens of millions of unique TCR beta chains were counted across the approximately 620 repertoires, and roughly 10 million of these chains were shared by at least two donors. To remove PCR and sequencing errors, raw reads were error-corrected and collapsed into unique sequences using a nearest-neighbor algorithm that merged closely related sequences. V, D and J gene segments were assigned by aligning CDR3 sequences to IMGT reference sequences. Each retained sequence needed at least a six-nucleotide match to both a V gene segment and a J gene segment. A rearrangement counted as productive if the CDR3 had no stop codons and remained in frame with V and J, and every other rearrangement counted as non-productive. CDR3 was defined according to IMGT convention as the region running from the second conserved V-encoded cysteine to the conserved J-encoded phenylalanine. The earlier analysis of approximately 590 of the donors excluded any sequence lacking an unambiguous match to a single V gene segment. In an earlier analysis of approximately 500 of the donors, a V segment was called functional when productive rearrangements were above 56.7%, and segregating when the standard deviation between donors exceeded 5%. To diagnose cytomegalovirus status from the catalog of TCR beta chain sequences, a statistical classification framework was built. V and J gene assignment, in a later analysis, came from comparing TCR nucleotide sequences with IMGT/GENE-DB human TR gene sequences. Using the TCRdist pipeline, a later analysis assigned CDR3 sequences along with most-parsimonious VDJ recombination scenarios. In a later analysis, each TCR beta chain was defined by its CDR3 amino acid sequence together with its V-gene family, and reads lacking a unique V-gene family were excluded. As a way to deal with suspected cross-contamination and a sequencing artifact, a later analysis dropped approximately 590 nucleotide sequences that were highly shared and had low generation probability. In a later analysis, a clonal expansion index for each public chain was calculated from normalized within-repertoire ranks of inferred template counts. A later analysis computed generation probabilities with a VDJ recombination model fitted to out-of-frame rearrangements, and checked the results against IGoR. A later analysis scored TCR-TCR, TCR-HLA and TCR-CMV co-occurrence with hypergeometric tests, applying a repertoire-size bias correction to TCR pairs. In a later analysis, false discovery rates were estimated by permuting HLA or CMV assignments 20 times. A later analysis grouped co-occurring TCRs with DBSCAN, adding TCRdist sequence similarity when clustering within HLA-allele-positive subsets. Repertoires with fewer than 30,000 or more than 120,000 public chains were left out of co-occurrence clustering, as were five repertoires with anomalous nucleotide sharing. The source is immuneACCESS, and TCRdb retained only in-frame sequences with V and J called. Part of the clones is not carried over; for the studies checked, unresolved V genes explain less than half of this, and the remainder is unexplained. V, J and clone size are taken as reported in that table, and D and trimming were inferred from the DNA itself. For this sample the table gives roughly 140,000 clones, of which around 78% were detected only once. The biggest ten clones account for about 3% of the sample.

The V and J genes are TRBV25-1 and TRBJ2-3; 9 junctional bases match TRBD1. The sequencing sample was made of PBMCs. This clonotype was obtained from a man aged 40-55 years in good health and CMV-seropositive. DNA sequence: TGTGCCATGGGCGCCGGGACAGGGCCCACAGATACGCAGTATTTT. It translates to CAMGAGTGPTDTQYF.